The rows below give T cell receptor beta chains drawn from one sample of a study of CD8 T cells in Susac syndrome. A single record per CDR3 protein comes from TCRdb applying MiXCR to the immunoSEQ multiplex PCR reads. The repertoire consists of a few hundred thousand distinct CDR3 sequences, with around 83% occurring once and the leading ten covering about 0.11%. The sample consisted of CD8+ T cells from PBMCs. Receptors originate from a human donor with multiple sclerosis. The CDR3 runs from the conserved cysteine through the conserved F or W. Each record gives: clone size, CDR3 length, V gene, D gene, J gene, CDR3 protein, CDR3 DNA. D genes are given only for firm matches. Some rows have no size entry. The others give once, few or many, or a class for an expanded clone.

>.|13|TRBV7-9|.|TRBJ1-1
CASSPPANTEAFF
TGTGCCAGCAGCCCACCGGCAAACACTGAAGCTTTCTTT
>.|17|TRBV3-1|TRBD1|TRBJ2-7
CASSLTKGDRSSYEQYF
TGTGCCAGCAGCCTCACAAAGGGGGACAGAAGCTCCTACGAGCAGTACTTC
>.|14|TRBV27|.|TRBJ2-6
CASTGVSGANVLTF
TGTGCCAGCACGGGGGTCTCTGGGGCCAACGTCCTGACTTTC
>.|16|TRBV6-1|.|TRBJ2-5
CASSELGGGTQETQYF
TGTGCCAGCAGTGAACTAGGGGGAGGGACCCAAGAGACCCAGTACTTC
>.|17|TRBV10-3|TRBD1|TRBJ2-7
CAISELSGGQGVHEQYF
TGTGCCATCAGTGAGCTTAGTGGGGGACAGGGTGTCCACGAGCAGTACTTC
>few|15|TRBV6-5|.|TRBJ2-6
CASSYWGGGANVLTF
TGTGCCAGCAGTTATTGGGGAGGCGGGGCCAACGTCCTGACTTTC
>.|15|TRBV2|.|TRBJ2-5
CASSGETERGETQYF
TGTGCCAGCAGTGGTGAGACAGAAAGAGGGGAGACCCAGTACTTC
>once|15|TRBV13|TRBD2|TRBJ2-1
CASSNGLAGNNEQFF
TGTGCCAGCAGCAATGGACTAGCGGGAAACAATGAGCAGTTCTTC
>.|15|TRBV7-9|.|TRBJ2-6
CASSHRVSGANVLTF
TGTGCCAGCAGCCACCGGGTCTCTGGGGCCAACGTCCTGACTTTC
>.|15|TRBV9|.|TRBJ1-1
CASTLGGVGNTEAFF
TGTGCCAGCACCCTCGGAGGGGTGGGGAACACTGAAGCTTTCTTT
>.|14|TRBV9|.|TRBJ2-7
CASSVAGVPNEQYF
TGTGCCAGCAGCGTAGCAGGGGTTCCGAACGAGCAGTACTTC
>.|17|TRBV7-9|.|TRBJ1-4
CASSLEVNPQRNEKLFF
TGTGCCAGCAGCTTAGAAGTCAATCCCCAAAGAAATGAAAAACTGTTTTTT
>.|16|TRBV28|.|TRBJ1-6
CASSLLDKGRNSPLHF
TGTGCCAGCAGTTTATTAGACAAGGGGAGAAATTCACCCCTCCACTTT
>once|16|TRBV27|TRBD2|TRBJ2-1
CASKIIGGRAGGEQFF
TGTGCCAGCAAGATAATCGGCGGGAGGGCAGGGGGAGAGCAGTTCTTC
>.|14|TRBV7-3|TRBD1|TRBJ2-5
CASSTTGVGETQYF
TGTGCCAGCAGCACGACAGGGGTAGGCGAGACCCAGTACTTC
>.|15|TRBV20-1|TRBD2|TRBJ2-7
CSAPEPGGGFYEQYF
TGCAGTGCCCCGGAGCCGGGAGGTGGCTTCTACGAGCAGTACTTC
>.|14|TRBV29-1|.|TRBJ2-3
CSVRRDISTDTQYF
TGCAGCGTCCGACGCGATATTAGCACAGATACGCAGTATTTT
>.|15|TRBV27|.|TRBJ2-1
CASSHGAVGRNEQFF
TGTGCCAGCAGTCACGGCGCTGTTGGTCGCAATGAGCAGTTCTTC
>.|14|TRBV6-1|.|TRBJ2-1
CASSEGKGGGEQFF
TGTGCCAGCAGTGAAGGGAAAGGGGGGGGTGAGCAGTTCTTC
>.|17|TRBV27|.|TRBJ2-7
CASSPPALRRGSYEQYF
TGTGCCAGCAGTCCGCCCGCTCTGCGACGGGGTAGCTACGAGCAGTACTTC
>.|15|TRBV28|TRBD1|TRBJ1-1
CASSLLDRDGTEAFF
TGTGCCAGCAGTTTATTGGACAGGGACGGCACTGAAGCTTTCTTT
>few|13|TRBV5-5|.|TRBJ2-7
CASSLQLSYEQYF
TGTGCCAGCAGCTTACAGTTATCCTACGAGCAGTACTTC
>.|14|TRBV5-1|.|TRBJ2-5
CASRFSGLQETQYF
TGCGCCAGCAGGTTCTCCGGGCTTCAAGAGACCCAGTACTTC
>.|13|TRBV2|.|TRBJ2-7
CASSEGLNYEQYF
TGTGCCAGCAGTGAAGGTCTGAACTACGAGCAGTACTTC
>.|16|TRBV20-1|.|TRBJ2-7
CSARPVHLAFPYEQYF
TGCAGTGCTAGACCGGTGCACCTAGCCTTCCCCTACGAGCAGTACTTC
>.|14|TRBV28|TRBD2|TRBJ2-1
CAGSLAGGSNEQFF
TGTGCCGGGAGTTTAGCGGGAGGGTCAAATGAGCAGTTCTTC
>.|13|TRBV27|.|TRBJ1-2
CASRSAAYRGYTF
TGTGCCAGCCGCTCTGCGGCTTATCGTGGCTACACCTTC
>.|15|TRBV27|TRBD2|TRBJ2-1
CASSPGTSGGYEQFF
TGTGCCAGCAGTCCGGGGACTAGCGGGGGCTATGAGCAGTTCTTC
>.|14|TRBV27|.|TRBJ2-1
CASSLQGPYNEQFF
TGTGCCAGCAGTCTGCAGGGCCCCTACAATGAGCAGTTCTTC
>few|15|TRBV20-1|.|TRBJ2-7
CSARAGLASTYEQYF
TGCAGTGCTAGGGCGGGCCTAGCGAGCACCTACGAGCAGTACTTC
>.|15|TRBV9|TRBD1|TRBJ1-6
CASSSQGSGGSPLHF
TGTGCCAGCAGCTCTCAGGGGTCAGGGGGTTCACCCCTCCACTTT
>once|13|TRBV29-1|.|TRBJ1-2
CSVKDSGSHGYTF
TGCAGCGTCAAGGACAGTGGAAGCCATGGCTACACCTTC
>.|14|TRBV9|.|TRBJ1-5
CASSESGVAQPQHF
TGTGCCAGCAGCGAAAGCGGGGTAGCGCAGCCCCAGCATTTT
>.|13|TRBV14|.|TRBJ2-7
CASSHTAGGEQYF
TGTGCCAGCAGCCATACCGCTGGGGGGGAGCAGTACTTC
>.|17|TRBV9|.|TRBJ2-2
CASSVASLARYNGELFF
TGTGCCAGCAGCGTAGCTTCACTAGCTAGGTACAACGGGGAGCTGTTTTTT
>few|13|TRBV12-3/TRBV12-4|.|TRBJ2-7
CASSSYSNYEQYF
TGTGCCAGCAGTTCTTACTCCAACTACGAGCAGTACTTC
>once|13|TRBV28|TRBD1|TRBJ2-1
CASSDSQGDEQFF
TGTGCCAGCAGTGACTCGCAGGGGGATGAGCAGTTCTTC
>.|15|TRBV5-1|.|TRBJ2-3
CASSLTRSSTDTQYF
TGCGCCAGCAGCTTGACTAGGTCGAGCACAGATACGCAGTATTTT
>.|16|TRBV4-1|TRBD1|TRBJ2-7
CASSHGPGTGASGQYF
TGCGCCAGCAGCCACGGACCCGGGACAGGGGCCTCGGGGCAGTACTTC
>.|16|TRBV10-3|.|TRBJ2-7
CAVSELDLTTSYEQYF
TGTGCCGTCAGTGAGCTGGACCTAACCACCTCCTACGAGCAGTACTTC
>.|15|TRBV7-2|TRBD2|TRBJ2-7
CASSLVSLAGGEQYF
TGTGCCAGCAGCTTAGTCAGCCTAGCGGGCGGCGAGCAGTACTTC
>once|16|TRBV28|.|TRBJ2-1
CASRQRGAGVGNEQFF
TGTGCCAGCCGTCAAAGGGGGGCGGGAGTAGGAAATGAGCAGTTCTTC
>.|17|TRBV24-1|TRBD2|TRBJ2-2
CATSDWGSSGVTGELFF
TGTGCCACCAGTGATTGGGGGTCTAGCGGGGTCACCGGGGAGCTGTTTTTT
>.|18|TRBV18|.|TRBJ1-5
CASSPKEPVLGVDQPQHF
TGTGCCAGCTCACCAAAAGAGCCGGTTTTAGGGGTGGATCAGCCCCAGCATTTT
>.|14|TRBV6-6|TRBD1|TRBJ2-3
CASSYGQGTDTQYF
TGTGCCAGCAGTTACGGACAGGGCACAGATACGCAGTATTTT
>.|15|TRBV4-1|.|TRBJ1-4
CASSHRPFGDEKLFF
TGCGCCAGCAGCCACCGACCTTTTGGGGATGAAAAACTGTTTTTT
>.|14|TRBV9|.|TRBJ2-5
CASSPRRDRETQYF
TGTGCCAGCAGCCCCCGGAGGGACCGAGAGACCCAGTACTTC
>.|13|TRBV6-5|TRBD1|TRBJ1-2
CASTPDRSYGYTF
TGTGCCAGCACCCCGGACAGGTCCTATGGCTACACCTTC
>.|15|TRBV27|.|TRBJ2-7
CASRRMGAPLYEQYF
TGTGCCAGCAGACGTATGGGCGCCCCCCTTTACGAGCAGTACTTC
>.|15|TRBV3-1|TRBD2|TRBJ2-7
CASSQDRAGAYEQYF
TGTGCCAGCAGCCAAGATAGGGCGGGAGCGTACGAGCAGTACTTC
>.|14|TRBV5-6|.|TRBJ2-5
CASSLGGSGETQYF
TGTGCCAGCAGCTTGGGTGGGAGTGGGGAGACCCAGTACTTC
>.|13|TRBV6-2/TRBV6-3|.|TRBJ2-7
CASTRVGLYEQYF
TGTGCCAGCACCAGGGTTGGGCTCTACGAGCAGTACTTC
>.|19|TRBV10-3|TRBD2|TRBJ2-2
CAISTQGLAGVMSDGELFF
TGTGCCATCTCGACTCAGGGACTAGCGGGAGTGATGTCGGACGGGGAGCTGTTTTTT
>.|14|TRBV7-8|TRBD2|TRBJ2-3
CASSLRSGGDTQYF
TGTGCCAGCAGCTTAAGGTCCGGGGGGGATACGCAGTATTTT
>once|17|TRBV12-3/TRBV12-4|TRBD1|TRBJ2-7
CASSFGRAGTAIYEQYF
TGTGCCAGCAGTTTTGGGAGAGCCGGGACAGCTATATACGAGCAGTACTTC
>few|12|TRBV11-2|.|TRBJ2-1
CASSLEATEQFF
TGTGCCAGCAGCTTAGAAGCGACTGAGCAGTTCTTC
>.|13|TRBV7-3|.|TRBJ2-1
CASTQVVGDEQFF
TGTGCCAGCACCCAAGTCGTTGGGGATGAGCAGTTCTTC
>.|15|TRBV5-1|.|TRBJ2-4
CASSAHRDTKNIQYF
TGCGCCAGCAGCGCGCACCGGGACACGAAAAACATTCAGTACTTC
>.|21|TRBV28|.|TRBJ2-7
CASTKTSSRGDSYPDNYEQYF
TGTGCCAGCACCAAAACTTCTAGCAGGGGTGACTCCTACCCCGACAACTACGAGCAGTACTTC